This is a list of T cell receptor beta chains from one sample in a study of T cells in Graves' hyperthyroidism and ophthalmopathy. TCRdb called the multiplex PCR reads again in MiXCR, with one record for every CDR3 protein. Among about 700,000 distinct CDR3 sequences listed, just under 45% were seen once. What was sequenced was peripheral blood or thyroid tissue (not recorded which). Receptors originate from an adult man with Graves' disease, either hyperthyroidism or ophthalmopathy (not recorded which). The conserved cysteine and the conserved F or W are not part of the CDR3 here. Each record gives: clone size, V gene, J gene, CDR3 protein. A row's size may be missing; if present it is once, few, many or a size class.

>NA|TRBV20-1|TRBJ2-7
SARGGAGSYEQY
>few|TRBV7-2|TRBJ1-1
ASSSGLGAF
>NA|TRBV20-1|TRBJ1-5
SARTVGDTIQPQH
>NA|TRBV7-2|TRBJ1-5
ASSSSGDSGG
>NA|TRBV24-1|TRBJ1-5
AIDSNQPQH
>few|TRBV20-1|TRBJ2-5
SARVTSGGFQETQY
>many|TRBV2|TRBJ1-5
ASSLFSDQPQH
>NA|TRBV20-1|TRBJ1-5
SASAGPGEQPQH
>many|TRBV10-3|TRBJ1-2
ASSQGQRTNYGYT
>NA|TRBV5-1|TRBJ2-5
ASSLGDYPKGETQY
>NA|TRBV7-2|TRBJ1-2
ASSFNRAGYT
>once|TRBV2|TRBJ2-5
ASSEWGGVETQY
>many|TRBV24-1|TRBJ1-5
ATSDGQGGLYQPQH
>few|TRBV20-1|TRBJ1-4
SARDLKNEKLF
>many|TRBV7-9|TRBJ1-1
ASSSKTGRNTEAF
>NA|TRBV7-9|TRBJ2-7
ASSYLSGSPYEQY
>few|TRBV14|TRBJ1-1
ASSQDSGVAF
>once|TRBV14|TRBJ1-5
ASSQVGGQTNQPQH
>NA|TRBV2|TRBJ1-4
ASSEYGATNEKLF
>few|TRBV29-1|TRBJ1-1
SVRAGNKGTEAF